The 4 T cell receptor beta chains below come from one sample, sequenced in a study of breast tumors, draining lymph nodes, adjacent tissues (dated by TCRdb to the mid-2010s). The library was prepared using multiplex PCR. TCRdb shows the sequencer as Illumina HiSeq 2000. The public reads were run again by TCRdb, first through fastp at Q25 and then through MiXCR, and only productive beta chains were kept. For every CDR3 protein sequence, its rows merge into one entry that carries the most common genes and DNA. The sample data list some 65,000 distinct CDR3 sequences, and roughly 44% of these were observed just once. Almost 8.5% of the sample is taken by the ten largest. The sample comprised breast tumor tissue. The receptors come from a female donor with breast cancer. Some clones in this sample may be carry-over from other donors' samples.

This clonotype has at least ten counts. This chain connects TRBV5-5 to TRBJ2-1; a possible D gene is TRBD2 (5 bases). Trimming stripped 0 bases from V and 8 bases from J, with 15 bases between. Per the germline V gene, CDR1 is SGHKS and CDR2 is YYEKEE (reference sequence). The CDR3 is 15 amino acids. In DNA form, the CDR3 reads TGTGCCAGCAGCTTGGCGCTGGGGAGTGGCTATGAGCAGTTCTTC. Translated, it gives CASSLALGSGYEQFF.

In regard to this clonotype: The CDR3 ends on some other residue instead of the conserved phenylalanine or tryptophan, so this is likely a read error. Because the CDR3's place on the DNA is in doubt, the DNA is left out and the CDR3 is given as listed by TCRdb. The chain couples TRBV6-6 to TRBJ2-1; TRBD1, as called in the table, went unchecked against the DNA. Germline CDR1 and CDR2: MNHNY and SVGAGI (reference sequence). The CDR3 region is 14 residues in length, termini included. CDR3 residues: CASSELGSVGGVST.

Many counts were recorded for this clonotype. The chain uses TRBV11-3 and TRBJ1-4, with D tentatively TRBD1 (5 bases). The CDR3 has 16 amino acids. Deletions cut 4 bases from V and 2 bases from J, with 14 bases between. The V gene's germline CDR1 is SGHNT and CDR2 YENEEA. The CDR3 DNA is TGTGCCAGCAGCTCGGGGACTCTGGCGACTAATGAAAAACTGTTTTTT. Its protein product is CASSSGTLATNEKLFF.

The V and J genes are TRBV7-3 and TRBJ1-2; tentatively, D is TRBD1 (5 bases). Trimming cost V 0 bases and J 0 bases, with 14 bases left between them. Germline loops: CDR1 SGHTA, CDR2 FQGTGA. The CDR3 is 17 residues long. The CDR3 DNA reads TGTGCCAGCAGCTTAACTGGACGAGGGGCCTCTAACTATGGCTACACCTTC. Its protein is CASSLTGRGASNYGYTF.